Following are 4 T cell receptor beta chains from one sample sequenced in a study of blood T cell repertoires in COVID-19. Repertoires were generated with immunoSEQ multiplex PCR, while TCRdb's copy carries only in-frame clones and drops some. The sample consists of about 130,000 clones, more than 75% of them appearing once. Sequencing was done on a sample of peripheral blood. Source of these receptors: a woman between 65 and 79 years old with COVID-19, enrolled during active disease.

The table lists this clone with a few counts. The chain links TRBV13 to TRBJ1-3; the D gene is possibly TRBD1 (5 bases). The germline CDR1 and CDR2 sequences are PRHDT and FYEKMQ (reference sequence). The CDR3 runs to 15 residues. The germline V and J ends were trimmed by 5 bases and 2 bases, with 13 bases remaining between them. CDR3 loop: CASSVWGGAGNTIYF. The CDR3, as DNA: TGTGCCAGCAGCGTATGGGGCGGGGCTGGAAACACCATATATTTT.

The rearrangement links TRBV7-2 to TRBJ2-3; 8 bases are a match to TRBD2. Per the germline V gene, CDR1 is SGHTA and CDR2 is FQGNSA. The CDR3 has 15 amino acids. V lost 5 bases, J lost 3 bases, and 7 bases stayed unmatched. CDR3 loop: CASSPGGAGTDTQYF. The CDR3 DNA reads as TGTGCCAGCAGCCCCGGGGGGGCGGGGACAGATACGCAGTATTTT.

J is TRBJ2-5 and V is TRBV2; 8 bases agree with TRBD2. This CDR3 is 16 amino acids long. V lost 2 bases and J lost 4; bases outside the gene matches: 9. CDR1 and CDR2 from the germline V gene are SNHLY and FYNNEI. CDR3 nucleotides: TGTGCCAGCAGTGAAATCCGGGGCGGGGGGAGAGAGACCCAGTACTTC. Translating it yields CASSEIRGGGRETQYF.

This clone appeared a single time. The chain uses TRBV7-9 and TRBJ2-2, with D unresolved. The CDR3 consists of 13 residues. Trimming pared 5 bases from V and 6 bases from J, leaving 10 bases between. Germline CDR1 and CDR2: SEHNR and FQNEAQ (reference sequence). CDR3 sequence: CASSPTRSGELFF. CDR3 nucleotides: TGTGCCAGCAGCCCGACTCGTTCCGGGGAGCTGTTTTTT.